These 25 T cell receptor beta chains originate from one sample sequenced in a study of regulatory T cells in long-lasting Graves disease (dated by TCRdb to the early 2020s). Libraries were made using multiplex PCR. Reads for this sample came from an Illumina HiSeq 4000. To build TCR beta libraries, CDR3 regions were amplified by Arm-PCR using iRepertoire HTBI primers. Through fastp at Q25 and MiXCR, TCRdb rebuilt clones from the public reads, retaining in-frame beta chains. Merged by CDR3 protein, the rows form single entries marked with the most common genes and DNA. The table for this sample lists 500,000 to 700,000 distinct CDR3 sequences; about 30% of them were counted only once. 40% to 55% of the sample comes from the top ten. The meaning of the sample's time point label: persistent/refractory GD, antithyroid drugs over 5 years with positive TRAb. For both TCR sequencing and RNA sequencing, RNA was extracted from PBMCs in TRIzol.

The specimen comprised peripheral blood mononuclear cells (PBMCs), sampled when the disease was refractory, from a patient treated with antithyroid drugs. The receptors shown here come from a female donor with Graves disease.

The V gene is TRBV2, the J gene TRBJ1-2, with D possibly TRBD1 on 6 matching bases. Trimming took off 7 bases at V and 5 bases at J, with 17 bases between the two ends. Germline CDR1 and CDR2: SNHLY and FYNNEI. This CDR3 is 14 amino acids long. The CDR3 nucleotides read TGTGCCAGCACCGAAGCAACAGGGTATTATGGCTACACCTTC. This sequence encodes CASTEATGYYGYTF.

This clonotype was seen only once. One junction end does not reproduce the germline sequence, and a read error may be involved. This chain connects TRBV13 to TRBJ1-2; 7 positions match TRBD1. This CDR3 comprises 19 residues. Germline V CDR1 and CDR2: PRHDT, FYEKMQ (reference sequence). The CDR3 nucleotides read TGTGCCAGCAGCTTAGACGGCGGCCGTAAGGGACAGAGCAACTATGGCCACACCTTC. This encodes CASSLDGGRKGQSNYGHTF. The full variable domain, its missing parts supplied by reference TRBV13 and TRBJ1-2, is AAGVIQSPRHLIKEKRETATLKCYPIPRHDTVYWYQQGPGQDPQFLISFYEKMQSDKGSIPDRFSAQQFSDYHSELNMSSLELGDSALYFCASSLDGGRKGQSNYGHTFGSGTRLTVV.

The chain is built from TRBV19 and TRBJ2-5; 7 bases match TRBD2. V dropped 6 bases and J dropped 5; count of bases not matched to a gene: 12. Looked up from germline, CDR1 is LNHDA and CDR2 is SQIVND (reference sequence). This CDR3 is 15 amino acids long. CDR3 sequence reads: CASRGIGGSQETQYF. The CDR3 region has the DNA TGTGCCAGTAGAGGAATTGGCGGGAGTCAGGAGACCCAGTACTTC. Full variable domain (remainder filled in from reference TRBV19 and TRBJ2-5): DGGITQSPKYLFRKEGQNVTLSCEQNLNHDAMYWYRQDPGQGLRLIYYSQIVNDFQKGDIAEGYSVSREKKESFPLTVTSAQKNPTAFYLCASRGIGGSQETQYFGPGTRLLVL.

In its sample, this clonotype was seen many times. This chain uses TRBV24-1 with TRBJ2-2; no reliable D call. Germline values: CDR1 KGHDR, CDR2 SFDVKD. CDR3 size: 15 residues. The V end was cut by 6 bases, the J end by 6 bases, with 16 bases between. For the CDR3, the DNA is TGTGCCACCAGTACTGGGGAAGGCTCGCCCGGGGAGCTGTTTTTT. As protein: CATSTGEGSPGELFF.

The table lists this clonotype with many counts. The CDR3 bases are TGTGCCAGCAGTTTAAATCCTGGGGTTGACAATCAGCCCCAGCATTTT. Protein: CASSLNPGVDNQPQHF. J is TRBJ1-5 and V is TRBV12-3 or TRBV12-4; D remains ambiguous. Trimming pared 2 bases from V and 3 bases from J, leaving 14 bases between. The CDR3 has 16 residues.

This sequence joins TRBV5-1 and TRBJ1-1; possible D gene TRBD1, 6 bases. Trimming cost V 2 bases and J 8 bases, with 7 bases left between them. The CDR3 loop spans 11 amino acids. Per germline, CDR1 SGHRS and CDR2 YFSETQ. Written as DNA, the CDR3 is TGCGCCAGCAGCTTTGGACAGGAAGCTTTCTTT. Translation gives CASSFGQEAFF.

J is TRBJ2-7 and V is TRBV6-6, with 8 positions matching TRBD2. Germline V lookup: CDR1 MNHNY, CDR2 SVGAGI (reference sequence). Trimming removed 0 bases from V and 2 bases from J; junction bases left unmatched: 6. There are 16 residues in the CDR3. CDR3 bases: TGTGCCAGCAGTTACTCGGCCGGGAGGGGGACCTACGAGCAGTACTTC. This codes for CASSYSAGRGTYEQYF.

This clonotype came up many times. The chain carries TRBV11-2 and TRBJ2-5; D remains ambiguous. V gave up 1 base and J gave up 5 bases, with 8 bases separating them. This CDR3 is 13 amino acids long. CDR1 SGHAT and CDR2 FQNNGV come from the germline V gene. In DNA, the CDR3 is TGTGCCAGCAGCTTAGGGCCTAAGGAGACCCAGTACTTC. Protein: CASSLGPKETQYF.

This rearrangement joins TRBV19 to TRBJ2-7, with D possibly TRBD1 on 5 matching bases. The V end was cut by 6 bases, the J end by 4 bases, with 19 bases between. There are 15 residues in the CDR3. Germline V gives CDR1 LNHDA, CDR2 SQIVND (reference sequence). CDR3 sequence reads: CASSPRGQGGYEQYF. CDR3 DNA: TGTGCCAGTAGCCCCCGTGGGCAGGGCGGTTACGAGCAGTACTTC. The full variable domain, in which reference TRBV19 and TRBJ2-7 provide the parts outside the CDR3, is DGGITQSPKYLFRKEGQNVTLSCEQNLNHDAMYWYRQDPGQGLRLIYYSQIVNDFQKGDIAEGYSVSREKKESFPLTVTSAQKNPTAFYLCASSPRGQGGYEQYFGPGTRLTVT.

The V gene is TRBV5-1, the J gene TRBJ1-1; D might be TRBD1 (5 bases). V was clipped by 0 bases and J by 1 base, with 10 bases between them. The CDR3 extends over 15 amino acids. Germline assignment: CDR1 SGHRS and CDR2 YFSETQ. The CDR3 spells CASSLVNRQNTEAFF. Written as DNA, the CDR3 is TGCGCCAGCAGCTTGGTTAACAGGCAGAACACTGAAGCTTTCTTT.

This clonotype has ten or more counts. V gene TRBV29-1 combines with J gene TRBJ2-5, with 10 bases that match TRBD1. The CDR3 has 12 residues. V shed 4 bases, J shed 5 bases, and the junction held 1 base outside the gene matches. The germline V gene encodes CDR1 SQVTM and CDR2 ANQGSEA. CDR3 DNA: TGCAGCGTTGGGGACAGGGGTGAGACCCAGTACTTC. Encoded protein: CSVGDRGETQYF.

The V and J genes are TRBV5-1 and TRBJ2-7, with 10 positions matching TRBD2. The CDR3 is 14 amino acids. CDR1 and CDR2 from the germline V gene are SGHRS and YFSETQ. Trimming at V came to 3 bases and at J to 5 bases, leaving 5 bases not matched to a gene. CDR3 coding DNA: TGCGCCAGCAGCTCACTAGCGGGAAGAGACGAGCAGTACTTC. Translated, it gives CASSSLAGRDEQYF.

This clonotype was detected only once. The DNA of the CDR3 is TGTGCCAGCAGCTTAGAAGGGTGGGCCGGGGAGCTGTTTTTT. Translated, it gives CASSLEGWAGELFF. V is TRBV11-1 and J is TRBJ2-2; no reliable D call. The CDR3 sequence is 14 residues long. CDR1 and CDR2 from the germline V gene are SGHAT and FQDESV (reference sequence). Trimming left V 1 base short and J 6 bases short, with 9 bases between.

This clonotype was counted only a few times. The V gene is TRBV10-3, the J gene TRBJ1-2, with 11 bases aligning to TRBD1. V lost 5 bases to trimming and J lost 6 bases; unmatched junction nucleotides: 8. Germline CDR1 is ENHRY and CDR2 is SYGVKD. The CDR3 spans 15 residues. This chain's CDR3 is CAISMLGQGANGYTF. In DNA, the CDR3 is TGTGCCATCAGTATGCTCGGACAGGGGGCTAATGGCTACACCTTC.

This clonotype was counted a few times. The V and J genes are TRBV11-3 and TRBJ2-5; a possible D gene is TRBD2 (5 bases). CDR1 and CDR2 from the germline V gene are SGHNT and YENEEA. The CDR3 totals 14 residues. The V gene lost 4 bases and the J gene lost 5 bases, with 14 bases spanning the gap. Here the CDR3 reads CASSSRVSWETQYF. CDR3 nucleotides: TGTGCCAGCAGCTCGAGGGTGTCTTGGGAGACCCAGTACTTC.

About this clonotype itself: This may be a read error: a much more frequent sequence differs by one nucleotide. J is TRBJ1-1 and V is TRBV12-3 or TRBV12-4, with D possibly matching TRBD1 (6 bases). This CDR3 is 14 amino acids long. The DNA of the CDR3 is TGTGCCAGCAGTTTTTCAGGGACAAACACTGAAGCTGTCTTT. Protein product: CASSFSGTNTEAVF.

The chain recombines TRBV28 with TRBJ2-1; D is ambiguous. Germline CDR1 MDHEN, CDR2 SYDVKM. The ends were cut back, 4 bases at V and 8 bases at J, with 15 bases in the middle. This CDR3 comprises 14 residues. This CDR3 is CASSSPLPLDEQFF. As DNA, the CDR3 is TGTGCCAGCAGTTCCCCGCTCCCTCTAGATGAGCAGTTCTTC.

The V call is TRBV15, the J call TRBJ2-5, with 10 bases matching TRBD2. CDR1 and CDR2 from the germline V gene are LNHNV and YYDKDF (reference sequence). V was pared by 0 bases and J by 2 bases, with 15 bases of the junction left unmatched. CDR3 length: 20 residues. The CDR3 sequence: CATSREWGKLAGALQETQYF. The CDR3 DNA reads TGTGCCACCAGCAGAGAGTGGGGGAAGCTAGCGGGAGCGCTACAAGAGACCCAGTACTTC.

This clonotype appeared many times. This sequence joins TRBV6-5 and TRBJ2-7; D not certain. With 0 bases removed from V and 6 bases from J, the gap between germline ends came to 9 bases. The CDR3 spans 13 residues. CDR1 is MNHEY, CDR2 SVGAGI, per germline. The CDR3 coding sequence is TGTGCCAGCAGTTACTCCCGAACTGGCGAGCAGTACTTC. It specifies CASSYSRTGEQYF.

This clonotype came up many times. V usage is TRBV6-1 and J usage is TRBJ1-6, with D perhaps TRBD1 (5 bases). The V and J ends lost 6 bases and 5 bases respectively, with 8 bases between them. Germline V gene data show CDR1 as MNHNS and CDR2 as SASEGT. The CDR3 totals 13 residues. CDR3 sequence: CASRGRDNSPLHF. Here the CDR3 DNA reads TGTGCCAGCAGGGGGCGAGATAATTCACCCCTCCACTTT.

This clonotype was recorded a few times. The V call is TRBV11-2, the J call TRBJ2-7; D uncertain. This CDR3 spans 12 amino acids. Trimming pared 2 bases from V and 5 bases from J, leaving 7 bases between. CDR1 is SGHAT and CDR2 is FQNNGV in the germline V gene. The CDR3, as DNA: TGTGCCAGCAGCTTAAATTTCCACGAGCAGTACTTC. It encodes CASSLNFHEQYF.

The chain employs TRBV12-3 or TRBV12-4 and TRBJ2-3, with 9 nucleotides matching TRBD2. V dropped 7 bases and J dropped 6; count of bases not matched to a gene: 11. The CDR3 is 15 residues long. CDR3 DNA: TGTGCCAGCATAATAACGCGGGAGGGCCGGGATACGCAGTATTTT. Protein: CASIITREGRDTQYF.

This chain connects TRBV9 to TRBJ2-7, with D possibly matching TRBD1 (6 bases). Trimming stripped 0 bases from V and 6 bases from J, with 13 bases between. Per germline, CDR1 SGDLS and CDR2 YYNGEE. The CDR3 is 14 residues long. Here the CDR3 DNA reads TGTGCCAGCAGCGTAGAACAGGGAAGTATCGAGCAGTACTTC. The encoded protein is CASSVEQGSIEQYF.

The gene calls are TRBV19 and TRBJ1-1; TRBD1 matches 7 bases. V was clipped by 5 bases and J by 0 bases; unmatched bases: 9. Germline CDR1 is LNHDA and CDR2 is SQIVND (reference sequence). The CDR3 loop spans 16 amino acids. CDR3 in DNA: TGTGCCAGTAGTCCGTTGGACAGGTTATTGAACACTGAAGCTTTCTTT. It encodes CASSPLDRLLNTEAFF.

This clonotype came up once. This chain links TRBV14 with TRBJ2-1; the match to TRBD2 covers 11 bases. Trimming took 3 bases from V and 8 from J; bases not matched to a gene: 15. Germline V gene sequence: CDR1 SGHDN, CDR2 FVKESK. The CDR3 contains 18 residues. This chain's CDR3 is CASSQELAGAILGDEQFF. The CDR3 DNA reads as TGTGCCAGCAGCCAGGAACTAGCGGGGGCTATCCTCGGGGATGAGCAGTTCTTC.